This TCR beta chain was documented in a study of patients and donors after allogeneic stem cell transplantation. After removal of 3 bases from V and 8 bases from J, the junction contained 8 bases not matched to a gene. Germline values: CDR1 MGHDK, CDR2 SYGVNS. This CDR3 is built from 14 residues. TCRdb fed the RT-PCR reads into MiXCR, producing one record per CDR3 protein. Among roughly 150,000 distinct CDR3 sequences, approximately 25% were seen once, and the ten largest hold roughly 26%. This sequence joins TRBV25-1 and TRBJ2-7, with 9 bases fitting TRBD1. The sequencing sample was made of blood, either unsorted or a sorted T cell fraction (not recorded which). This sequence originates from a human donor who was either an allogeneic HSCT recipient or a stem cell or donor lymphocyte infusion donor (not recorded which). It is not recorded whose cells these are; they may come from a transplant donor. CDR3 region: CASSDRRDRAQQYF. In DNA form, the CDR3 reads TGTGCCAGCAGTGATCGCCGGGACAGGGCTCAGCAGTACTTC.